The 13 T cell receptor beta chains below were found in one sample sequenced in a study of T cells after yellow fever vaccination. MiXCR, applied by TCRdb to the 5' RACE reads, yields one record per CDR3 protein. The table records hundreds of thousands of distinct CDR3 sequences, 15% to 20% of them present only once. The input for sequencing was PBMCs, taken 15 days after the yellow fever booster vaccination. These receptors all come from a young man who received the YFV17D yellow fever vaccine.

This clonotype was seen a handful of times. The chain is built from TRBV10-3 and TRBJ2-3, with 9 bases that match TRBD1. CDR3 length: 17 amino acids. V was pared by 7 bases and J by 4 bases, with 15 bases of the junction left unmatched. Germline V gene lookup returns CDR1 ENHRY and CDR2 SYGVKD. CDR3: CAITPEPPGQGSDTQYF. DNA of the CDR3: TGTGCCATCACCCCCGAACCACCGGGACAGGGTTCAGATACGCAGTATTTT.

The genes are TRBV5-1 and TRBJ2-5, with 8 positions matching TRBD1. Per germline, CDR1 SGHRS and CDR2 YFSETQ. The CDR3 is made up of 15 amino acids. V was pared by 0 bases and J by 2 bases, with 3 bases of the junction left unmatched. The CDR3 loop reads CASSLVQGAQETQYF. As DNA, the CDR3 is TGCGCCAGCAGCTTGGTTCAGGGGGCTCAAGAGACCCAGTACTTC.

The chain has TRBV5-6 and TRBJ2-2, with D hard to call. Trimming left V 0 bases short and J 3 bases short, with 9 bases between. CDR1 and CDR2 (germline): SGHDT, YYEEEE. There are 15 residues in the CDR3. The chain's CDR3 is CASSLDWLDTGELFF. In nucleotides, the CDR3 is TGTGCCAGCAGCTTGGACTGGCTAGACACCGGGGAGCTGTTTTTT.

DNA for the CDR3: TGTGCCAGCAGTTACTCCGGACTCGAGCGAGGCACCGGGGAGCTGTTTTTT. As protein: CASSYSGLERGTGELFF. This chain joins TRBV6-2 or TRBV6-3 and TRBJ2-2; perhaps TRBD2 as D (5 bases). Trimming removed 0 bases at V and 4 bases at J, with 15 bases between. Germline assignment: CDR1 MNHEY and CDR2 SVGEGT. This CDR3 has 17 residues.

This clonotype has just a few counts. V usage is TRBV29-1 and J usage is TRBJ2-7; D may match TRBD1 or TRBD2 (6 bases each). The germline CDR1 and CDR2 sequences are SQVTM and ANQGSEA. V lost 5 bases and J 3 bases, leaving 14 bases between the germline ends. The CDR3 covers 13 residues. The CDR3 sequence is CSVKGGSVYEQYF. The CDR3 DNA sequence: TGCAGCGTTAAGGGGGGCTCTGTCTACGAGCAGTACTTC.

This clonotype was found once. The chain couples TRBV13 to TRBJ2-5, with D hard to call. V was clipped by 5 bases and J by 5 bases, with 15 bases between them. Looked up from germline, CDR1 is PRHDT and CDR2 is FYEKMQ (reference sequence). This CDR3 has 14 amino acids. This CDR3 reads CASSPHPGEETQYF. CDR3 in DNA: TGTGCCAGCAGCCCCCACCCGGGCGAGGAGACCCAGTACTTC.

V gene TRBV28 combines with J gene TRBJ2-1; D remains unclear. V was cut by 1 base and J by 7 bases, with 17 bases left in between. The CDR3 loop spans 16 amino acids. The germline CDR1 and CDR2 sequences are MDHEN and SYDVKM. The CDR3 DNA reads TGTGCCAGCAGTTTATCCCGAACCCTCCTAGGGAATGAGCAGTTCTTC. This sequence encodes CASSLSRTLLGNEQFF. The whole variable domain, filled in from reference TRBV28 and TRBJ2-1, reads DVKVTQSSRYLVKRTGEKVFLECVQDMDHENMFWYRQDPGLGLRLIYFSYDVKMKEKGDIPEGYSVSREKKERFSLILESASTNQTSMYLCASSLSRTLLGNEQFFGPGTRLTVL.

This clonotype showed up many times. This chain uses TRBV7-2 with TRBJ2-3; TRBD1 might be the D (6 bases). Germline values: CDR1 SGHTA, CDR2 FQGNSA. The CDR3 has 16 amino acids. V was trimmed by 5 bases and J by 0 bases, leaving 15 bases between them. The CDR3: CASSLQGVPSTDTQYF. The CDR3 DNA is TGTGCCAGCAGCCTACAGGGAGTGCCTAGCACAGATACGCAGTATTTT.

The chain uses TRBV25-1 and TRBJ1-4; TRBD1 might be the D (5 bases). Per the germline V gene, CDR1 is MGHDK and CDR2 is SYGVNS. The CDR3 consists of 11 residues. Trimming stripped 8 bases from V and 7 bases from J, with 8 bases between. The CDR3 DNA sequence: TGTGCCAGCGGGCAGGGTGAAAAACTGTTTTTT. It encodes CASGQGEKLFF.

This clonotype was recorded a few times. The chain uses TRBV20-1 and TRBJ2-5, with D possibly TRBD1 on 6 matching bases. The germline V and J ends were trimmed by 5 bases and 5 bases, with 18 bases remaining between them. Germline-derived CDR1 and CDR2 are DFQATT and SNEGSKA (reference sequence). This CDR3 comprises 14 residues. CDR3 DNA sequence: TGCAGTGCTGGACAGACTCCTCAGGGGGAGACCCAGTACTTC. Its protein product is CSAGQTPQGETQYF.

The chain recombines TRBV3-1 with TRBJ2-1; possible D gene TRBD2, 5 bases. The CDR3 totals 17 residues. Germline lookup yields CDR1 LGHDT and CDR2 YNNKEL (reference sequence). The V gene lost 6 bases and the J gene lost 3 bases, with 21 bases spanning the gap. The DNA for the CDR3 is TGTGCCAGCAGGGCCCCCCCGACTACGCAGCGCTACAATGAGCAGTTCTTC. As protein: CASRAPPTTQRYNEQFF.

The J gene is TRBJ2-1, the V gene TRBV4-3, with TRBD2 matching over 10 bases. The CDR3 runs to 14 residues. V shed 4 bases and J 10 bases; nucleotides not matched to a gene: 7. Germline CDR1 reads LGHNA; CDR2 reads YSLEER. CDR3 sequence (DNA): TGCGCCAGCAGCCGTTCAGGACTAGCGGACGAGCAGTTCTTC. This encodes CASSRSGLADEQFF.

This clonotype was seen repeatedly, ten times or more. The J gene is TRBJ2-1, the V gene TRBV5-4; 7 bases agree with TRBD2. CDR3 length: 13 residues. The germline V gene encodes CDR1 SGHNT and CDR2 YYREEE (reference sequence). V shed 2 bases, J shed 6 bases, and the junction held 2 bases outside the gene matches. The CDR3, as DNA: TGTGCCAGCAGCTTAACGGGGGGCAATGAGCAGTTCTTC. It specifies CASSLTGGNEQFF.